The present entry profiles one T cell receptor beta chain with its context. These data come from a study of blood T cell repertoires in COVID-19. Across the whole study: Samples taken during acute and convalescent COVID-19 were collected in the United States, Italy and Spain. Nucleic acid was either cDNA or gDNA, and it came from T cells, B-cell-depleted T cells, or PBMCs.

Seattle patient enrollment occurred during active infection, with longitudinal follow-up thereafter. In the source study's methods: Nucleated cell number was recorded as an estimate derived from reference gene primer amplification. The repertoire was sequenced with immunoSEQ multiplex PCR; TCRdb's copy has only in-frame clones and lacks some. V, J and clone size were drawn from that table, and D and trimming were deduced from the DNA. The data hold about 370,000 clones, with about 90% observed a single time. This CDR3 has 17 residues. Trimming removed 5 bases at V and 5 bases at J, with 24 bases between. CDR1 is MNHEY and CDR2 is SMNVEV in the germline V gene (reference sequence).

The clonotype originates from a woman between 25 and 40 years old with COVID-19, enrolled during active disease. This chain links TRBV27 with TRBJ1-2; possible D gene TRBD1, 6 bases. The sequenced sample was peripheral blood. This CDR3 reads CASSPFRTVGRGYGYTF. CDR3 sequence (DNA): TGTGCCAGCAGTCCATTCCGGACAGTCGGGCGTGGATATGGCTACACCTTC.